The 27 T cell receptor beta chains reported below all come from one sample, sequenced in a study of blood T cell repertoires in COVID-19. Repertoires were generated with immunoSEQ multiplex PCR, while TCRdb's copy carries only in-frame clones and drops some. The sample holds approximately 300,000 clones, roughly 87% seen once. The sequenced sample was peripheral blood. Every receptor here comes from a man in his fifties or sixties with active or convalescent COVID-19.

V is TRBV29-1 and J is TRBJ2-7, with 12 bases identical to TRBD1. The CDR3 extends over 15 amino acids. Germline V gene data show CDR1 as SQVTM and CDR2 as ANQGSEA. V was clipped by 4 bases and J by 7 bases; unmatched bases: 11. The CDR3 is CSVGGPGQGAREQYF. CDR3 coding DNA: TGCAGCGTTGGGGGCCCGGGACAGGGGGCGCGAGAGCAGTACTTC.

The chain links TRBV27 to TRBJ1-2, with TRBD1 matching 7 bases. This CDR3 region has 15 residues. V gave up 4 bases and J gave up 7 bases; unmatched junction bases: 12. Germline V gene lookup returns CDR1 MNHEY and CDR2 SMNVEV (reference sequence). CDR3 protein: CASSSGQRYFSGYTF. In DNA form, the CDR3 reads TGTGCCAGCAGTTCGGGACAGCGCTATTTTAGTGGCTACACCTTC.

The chain recombines TRBV19 with TRBJ1-1, with TRBD1 matching 8 bases. Unmatched junction bases numbered 4, after V lost 3 bases and J lost 4 bases. Germline values: CDR1 LNHDA, CDR2 SQIVND (reference sequence). The CDR3 is made up of 14 amino acids. The CDR3 DNA reads TGTGCCAGTAGTATGCGACAGGGGCTCACTGAAGCTTTCTTT. Protein sequence: CASSMRQGLTEAFF.

The gene calls are TRBV29-1 and TRBJ1-1; no reliable D call. The CDR3 has 10 residues. Germline CDR1 SQVTM, CDR2 ANQGSEA. V shed 6 bases and J shed 7 bases, with 9 bases lying between them. This CDR3 is CSVRGGEAFF. The CDR3 DNA sequence: TGCAGCGTCCGGGGTGGTGAAGCTTTCTTT.

The rearrangement joins TRBV2 to TRBJ1-1; the D gene is possibly TRBD1 (6 bases). CDR3 size: 13 residues. With 6 bases removed from V and 5 bases from J, the gap between germline ends came to 13 bases. CDR1 is SNHLY and CDR2 is FYNNEI in the germline V gene. The CDR3 DNA is TGTGCCAGCAGAGCGGGGGCGAGAACTGAAGCTTTCTTT. This encodes CASRAGARTEAFF.

The rearrangement uses TRBV28 and TRBJ1-2; 9 positions match TRBD1. Germline CDR1 is MDHEN and CDR2 is SYDVKM. The CDR3 sequence is 13 residues long. Unmatched junction bases numbered 6, after V lost 6 bases and J lost 7 bases. This chain's CDR3 is CASRIQGASGYTF. The CDR3 DNA is TGTGCCAGCAGAATACAGGGGGCAAGTGGCTACACCTTC.

This chain links TRBV10-3 with TRBJ2-2; 9 nucleotides line up with TRBD1. CDR1 is ENHRY, CDR2 SYGVKD, per germline. The CDR3 runs to 15 residues. The V gene end was trimmed by 0 bases and the J gene end by 6 bases; junction bases not matched to a gene: 2. The CDR3 coding sequence is TGTGCCATCAGTGAGTCGACAGGGGGAGCCGGGGAGCTGTTTTTT. Amino acid sequence: CAISESTGGAGELFF.

The V call is TRBV18, the J call TRBJ2-6; TRBD2 aligns across 7 bases. Germline V gives CDR1 KGHSH, CDR2 LQKENI. The CDR3 runs to 15 residues. V lost 3 bases, J lost 2 bases, and 1 base stayed unmatched. In nucleotides, the CDR3 is TGTGCCAGCTCACCGGGACTAACTGGGGCCAACGTCCTGACTTTC. Its protein is CASSPGLTGANVLTF.

This chain links TRBV9 with TRBJ1-3; TRBD1 matches 7 bases. The length of the CDR3 is 14 residues. With 4 bases clipped from V and 9 bases from J, the junction kept 10 bases outside the gene matches. Germline CDR1 is SGDLS and CDR2 is YYNGEE. CDR3 residues: CASSPDRDRGTIYF. CDR3 in DNA: TGTGCCAGCAGCCCCGACAGGGACCGGGGCACCATATATTTT.

The chain combines TRBV5-4 with TRBJ2-3; 10 bases fit TRBD2. The CDR3 spans 17 residues. After removal of 2 bases from V and 3 bases from J, the junction contained 9 bases not matched to a gene. Germline CDR1 SGHNT, CDR2 YYREEE (reference sequence). CDR3 amino acids: CASSLKRGGLGTDTQYF. The DNA of the CDR3 is TGTGCCAGCAGCTTAAAGCGGGGGGGCCTAGGGACAGATACGCAGTATTTT.

This chain connects TRBV4-1 to TRBJ2-1; D unresolved. Per the germline V gene, CDR1 is MGHRA and CDR2 is YSYEKL. This CDR3 is built from 15 residues. V lost 0 bases and J 6 bases, leaving 12 bases between the germline ends. The CDR3 DNA reads as TGCGCCAGCAGCCAAGACCCTACATCAGGCAATGAGCAGTTCTTC. Translated: CASSQDPTSGNEQFF.

The V gene is TRBV5-1, the J gene TRBJ2-2; D call uncertain. The V end lost 0 bases, the J end lost 6 bases, and 9 bases lay between the germline ends. This CDR3 has 14 residues. Germline V gives CDR1 SGHRS, CDR2 YFSETQ. The CDR3 loop reads CASSLGLMAGELFF. The CDR3 nucleotides read TGCGCCAGCAGCTTGGGACTTATGGCCGGGGAGCTGTTTTTT.

The chain has TRBV11-3 and TRBJ2-1, with D unclear. Trimming shortened V by 5 bases and J by 6 bases, and 8 bases separated the two germline ends. CDR3 length: 12 amino acids. Germline V gene data show CDR1 as SGHNT and CDR2 as YENEEA. DNA of the CDR3: TGTGCCAGCAGCAAAAACGGCAATGAGCAGTTCTTC. Protein product: CASSKNGNEQFF.

Only a few counts were recorded for this clone. The V call is TRBV12-1, the J call TRBJ2-2; TRBD2 is the table's D call, not checked against the DNA. TRBV12-1 has pseudogene status. The CDR3 runs to 17 residues. This CDR3 is CASSDTDSGTYTGELFF. The CDR3 bases are TGTGCCAGCAGCGATACCGATAGCGGGACGTACACCGGGGAGCTGTTTTTT.

This clone has more than one count but fewer than ten. The V and J genes are TRBV5-6 and TRBJ2-7; D is ambiguous. There are 15 residues in the CDR3. Germline CDR1 reads SGHDT; CDR2 reads YYEEEE. Trimming left V 0 bases short and J 3 bases short, with 13 bases between. CDR3 nucleotides: TGTGCCAGCAGCTTGGCCTTACGGTCGCGCTACGAGCAGTACTTC. Amino acid sequence: CASSLALRSRYEQYF.

The chain employs TRBV5-6 and TRBJ2-5; a weak D match, TRBD1 (5 bases). The germline V and J ends were trimmed by 1 base and 5 bases, with 12 bases remaining between them. Per germline, CDR1 SGHDT and CDR2 YYEEEE. This CDR3 contains 14 residues. This chain's CDR3 is CASSLRPGYETQYF. CDR3 coding DNA: TGTGCCAGCAGCTTGCGTCCAGGGTATGAGACCCAGTACTTC.

The V call is TRBV30, the J call TRBJ1-5; 11 nucleotides agree with TRBD1. V lost 6 bases, J lost 7 bases, and 11 bases stayed unmatched. This CDR3 spans 15 amino acids. Germline-derived CDR1 and CDR2 are GTSNPN and SVGIG (reference sequence). Written as DNA, the CDR3 is TGTGCCTGCACCTCCGGGACAGGGGGTGGACAGCCCCAGCATTTT. Translated: CACTSGTGGGQPQHF.

V gene TRBV6-2 or TRBV6-3 combines with J gene TRBJ1-5; 9 nucleotides match TRBD1. After removal of 2 bases from V and 4 bases from J, the junction contained 9 bases not matched to a gene. Germline V gene sequence: CDR1 MNHEY, CDR2 SVGEGT. CDR3 size: 17 residues. CDR3 loop: CASSYQNRGQGNQPQHF. In DNA form, the CDR3 reads TGTGCCAGCAGTTACCAGAACAGGGGGCAGGGGAATCAGCCCCAGCATTTT.

The chain uses TRBV30 and TRBJ1-6; 9 bases fit TRBD1. Trimming removed 5 bases from V and 10 bases from J; junction bases left unmatched: 9. CDR3 length equals 14 residues. The germline V gene encodes CDR1 GTSNPN and CDR2 SVGIG (reference sequence). CDR3 bases: TGTGCCTGGTCACGGGACAGGGAAAGATCACCCCTCCACTTT. Translated: CAWSRDRERSPLHF.

The chain joins TRBV6-2 or TRBV6-3 to TRBJ2-1; D call uncertain. The CDR3 has 17 amino acids. From germline, CDR1 is MNHEY and CDR2 SVGEGT. The germline V and J ends were trimmed by 0 bases and 2 bases, with 14 bases remaining between them. The CDR3 DNA reads TGTGCCAGCAGTTACTCGAAATCGAGTTCGACCTACAATGAGCAGTTCTTC. This encodes CASSYSKSSSTYNEQFF.

The chain has TRBV11-1 and TRBJ2-3; D is perhaps TRBD2 (6 bases). Trimming pared 4 bases from V and 2 bases from J, leaving 13 bases between. Germline V gives CDR1 SGHAT, CDR2 FQDESV (reference sequence). The CDR3 runs 15 residues. CDR3 sequence (DNA): TGTGCCAGCAGCTCTCCTAGCGTAAACACAGATACGCAGTATTTT. It yields the protein CASSSPSVNTDTQYF.

This clone is a singleton in its sample. The chain employs TRBV6-2 or TRBV6-3 and TRBJ2-3; no firm D call. From germline, CDR1 is MNHEY and CDR2 SVGEGT. The CDR3 loop spans 16 amino acids. V gave up 0 bases and J gave up 2 bases, with 12 bases separating them. The CDR3 sequence: CASSYSKILPTDTQYF. CDR3 DNA: TGTGCCAGCAGTTACTCGAAGATTCTACCCACAGATACGCAGTATTTT.

The V gene is TRBV5-1, the J gene TRBJ2-7, with TRBD2 as a possible D gene (6 bases). From germline, CDR1 is SGHRS and CDR2 YFSETQ. The CDR3 has 15 residues. Trimming pared 4 bases from V and 3 bases from J, leaving 17 bases between. CDR3 sequence (DNA): TGCGCCAGCAGCCCGCACGGGGGTTCGCTCTACGAGCAGTACTTC. Its protein is CASSPHGGSLYEQYF.

The gene calls are TRBV28 and TRBJ2-7; TRBD1 matches 7 bases. This CDR3 region has 17 residues. Losses at the gene ends were 3 bases for V and 2 bases for J; bases not matched to a gene: 13. The V gene's germline CDR1 is MDHEN and CDR2 SYDVKM. CDR3 nucleotides: TGTGCCAGCAGTTTGATGTCAGGGGGAACCCTAACCTACGAGCAGTACTTC. This translates into CASSLMSGGTLTYEQYF.

The gene calls are TRBV7-9 and TRBJ1-1; unclear D gene. The CDR3 length is 14 residues. The germline CDR1 and CDR2 sequences are SEHNR and FQNEAQ (reference sequence). V gave up 1 base and J gave up 0 bases, with 6 bases separating them. The CDR3 is CASSLGALNTEAFF. The CDR3 DNA follows: TGTGCCAGCAGCTTAGGAGCTTTGAACACTGAAGCTTTCTTT.

Remarks on this clone: Germline and junction disagree at one end, which may indicate a read error. CDR3 DNA sequence: TGTGCCAGCAGTGAGACGCGGGGAACCACCATATATTTT. Its protein product is CASSETRGTTIYF. This sequence joins TRBV2 and TRBJ1-3, with D hard to call. Germline CDR1 SNHLY, CDR2 FYNNEI. This CDR3 is built from 13 residues.

This clone was counted between two and nine times. The chain is built from TRBV3-1 (or the pseudogene TRBV3-2) and TRBJ1-1, with D unresolved. The CDR3 sequence is 14 residues long. Looked up from germline, CDR1 is LGHDT and CDR2 is YNNKEL (reference sequence). Trimming took 2 bases from V and 3 from J, leaving 10 bases between them. This CDR3 is CASSQRGGDTEAFF. The CDR3 DNA sequence: TGTGCCAGCAGCCAACGGGGTGGGGACACTGAAGCTTTCTTT.